Presented here are 6 T cell receptor beta chains from one specimen sequenced in a study of T cell repertoires in cytomegalovirus infection. One entry per CDR3 protein, called by TCRdb with MiXCR from the reads. The table lists more than 650,000 distinct CDR3 sequences, 35% to 40% of them singletons. The sequencing input was PBMCs. The source of these receptors is a human donor in good health (CMV status not recorded). Some clones in this sample may be carry-over from other donors' samples.

This chain uses TRBV3-1 with TRBJ2-7; 8 nucleotides agree with TRBD2. J lost 3 bases, V lost 4 bases, and 5 bases had no gene match. CDR3 size: 14 residues. In germline, CDR1 is LGHDT, CDR2 YNNKEL (reference sequence). The CDR3 DNA reads as TGTGCCAGCAGCCTCCCCGGGACTAGCTACGAGCAGTACTTC. Translated: CASSLPGTSYEQYF.

The V gene is TRBV28, the J gene TRBJ2-3; TRBD2 is a possible D gene (5 bases). The length of the CDR3 is 15 residues. In germline, CDR1 is MDHEN, CDR2 SYDVKM. The V and J ends lost 6 bases and 4 bases respectively, with 17 bases between them. In DNA form, the CDR3 reads TGTGCCAGCAGCCTGACACGAGCGGAAGCAGATACGCAGTATTTT. It specifies CASSLTRAEADTQYF.

The rearrangement links TRBV7-2 to TRBJ1-2, with 7 bases that match TRBD1. The CDR3 runs 14 residues. V lost 6 bases and J lost 6; bases outside the gene matches: 10. In germline, CDR1 is SGHTA, CDR2 FQGNSA. The CDR3 loop reads CASRRGGGGHGYTF. CDR3 nucleotides: TGTGCCAGCAGGCGAGGGGGCGGAGGCCATGGCTACACCTTC.

The chain uses TRBV5-1 and TRBJ2-1; 12 bases map to TRBD2. J lost 12 bases, V lost 4 bases, and 11 bases had no gene match. This CDR3 spans 15 amino acids. Germline CDR1 is SGHRS and CDR2 is YFSETQ. The CDR3 bases are TGCGCCAGCAGCCCCGGGACTAGCGGGTACGGTGGGCAGTTCTTC. Translating it yields CASSPGTSGYGGQFF.

The J gene is TRBJ2-1, the V gene TRBV19; 7 nucleotides line up with TRBD2. The germline V gene encodes CDR1 LNHDA and CDR2 SQIVND (reference sequence). The CDR3 consists of 15 residues. J was trimmed by 9 bases and V by 3 bases; bases with no gene match: 11. CDR3 nucleotide sequence: TGTGCCAGTAGTATGGGGGGGGGAGGAATGAGTGAGCAGTTCTTC. Translating it yields CASSMGGGGMSEQFF.

This chain links TRBV7-6 with TRBJ2-6; D is unclear. V was shortened by 6 bases and J by 3 bases, with 9 bases between the two germline ends. The CDR3 runs 14 residues. The germline CDR1 and CDR2 sequences are SGHVS and FNYEAQ. CDR3 bases: TGTGCCAGCAGTCAGGTGCGTGGGGCCAACGTCCTGACTTTC. It yields the protein CASSQVRGANVLTF. The full variable domain, rest sourced from reference TRBV7-6 and TRBJ2-6, is GAGVSQSPRYKVTKRGQDVALRCDPISGHVSLYWYRQALGQGPEFLTYFNYEAQQDKSGLPNDRFSAERPEGSISTLTIQRTEQRDSAMYRCASSQVRGANVLTFGAGSRLTVL.